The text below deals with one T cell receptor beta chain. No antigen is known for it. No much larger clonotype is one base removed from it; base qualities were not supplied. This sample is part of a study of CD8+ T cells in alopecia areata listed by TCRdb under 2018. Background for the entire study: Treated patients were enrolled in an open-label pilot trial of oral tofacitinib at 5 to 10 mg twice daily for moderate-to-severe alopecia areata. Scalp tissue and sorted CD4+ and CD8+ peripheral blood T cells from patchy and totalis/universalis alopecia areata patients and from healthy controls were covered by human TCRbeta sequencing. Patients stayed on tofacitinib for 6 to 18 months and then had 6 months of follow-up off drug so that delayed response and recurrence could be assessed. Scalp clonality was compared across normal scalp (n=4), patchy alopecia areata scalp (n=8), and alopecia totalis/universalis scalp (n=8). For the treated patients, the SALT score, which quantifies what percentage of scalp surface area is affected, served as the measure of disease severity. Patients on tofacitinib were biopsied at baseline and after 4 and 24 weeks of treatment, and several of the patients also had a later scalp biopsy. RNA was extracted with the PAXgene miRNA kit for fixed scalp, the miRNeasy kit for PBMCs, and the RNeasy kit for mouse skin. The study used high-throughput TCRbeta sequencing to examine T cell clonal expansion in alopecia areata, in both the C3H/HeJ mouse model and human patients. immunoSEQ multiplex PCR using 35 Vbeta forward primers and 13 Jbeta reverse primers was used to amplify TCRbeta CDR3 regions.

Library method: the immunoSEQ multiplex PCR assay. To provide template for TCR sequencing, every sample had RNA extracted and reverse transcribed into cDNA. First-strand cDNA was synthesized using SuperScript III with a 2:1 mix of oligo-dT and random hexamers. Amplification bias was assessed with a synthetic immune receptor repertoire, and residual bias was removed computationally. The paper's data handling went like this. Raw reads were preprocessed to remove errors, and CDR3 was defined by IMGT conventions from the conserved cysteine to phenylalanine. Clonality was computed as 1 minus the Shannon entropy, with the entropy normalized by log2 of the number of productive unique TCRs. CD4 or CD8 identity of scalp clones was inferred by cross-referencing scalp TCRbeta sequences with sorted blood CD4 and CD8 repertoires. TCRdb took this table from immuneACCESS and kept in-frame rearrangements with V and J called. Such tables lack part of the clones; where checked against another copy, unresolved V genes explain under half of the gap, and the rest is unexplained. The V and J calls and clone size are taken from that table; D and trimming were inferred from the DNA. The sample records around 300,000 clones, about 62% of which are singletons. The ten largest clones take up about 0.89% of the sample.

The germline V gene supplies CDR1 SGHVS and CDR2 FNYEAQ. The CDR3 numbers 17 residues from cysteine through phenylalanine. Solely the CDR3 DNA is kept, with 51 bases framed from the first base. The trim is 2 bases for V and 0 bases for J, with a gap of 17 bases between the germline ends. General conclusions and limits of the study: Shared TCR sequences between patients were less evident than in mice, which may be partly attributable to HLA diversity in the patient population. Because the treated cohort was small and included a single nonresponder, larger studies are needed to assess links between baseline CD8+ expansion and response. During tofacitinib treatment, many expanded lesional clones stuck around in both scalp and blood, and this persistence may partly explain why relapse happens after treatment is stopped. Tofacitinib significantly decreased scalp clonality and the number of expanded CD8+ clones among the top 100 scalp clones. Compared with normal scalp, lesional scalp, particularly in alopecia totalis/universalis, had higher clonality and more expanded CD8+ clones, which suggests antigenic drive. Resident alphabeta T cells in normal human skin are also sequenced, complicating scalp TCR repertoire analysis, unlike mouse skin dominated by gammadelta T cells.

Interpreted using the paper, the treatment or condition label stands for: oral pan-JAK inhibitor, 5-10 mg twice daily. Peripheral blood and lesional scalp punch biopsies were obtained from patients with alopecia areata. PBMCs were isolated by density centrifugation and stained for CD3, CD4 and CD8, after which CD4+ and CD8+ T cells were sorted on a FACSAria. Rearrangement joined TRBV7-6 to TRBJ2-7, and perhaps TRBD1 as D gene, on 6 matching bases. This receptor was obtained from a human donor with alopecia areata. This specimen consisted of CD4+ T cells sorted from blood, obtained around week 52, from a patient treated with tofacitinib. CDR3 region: CASSLSTGTISSYEQYF. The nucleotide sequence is TGTGCCAGCAGCTTATCCACAGGGACCATCAGCTCCTACGAGCAGTACTTC.